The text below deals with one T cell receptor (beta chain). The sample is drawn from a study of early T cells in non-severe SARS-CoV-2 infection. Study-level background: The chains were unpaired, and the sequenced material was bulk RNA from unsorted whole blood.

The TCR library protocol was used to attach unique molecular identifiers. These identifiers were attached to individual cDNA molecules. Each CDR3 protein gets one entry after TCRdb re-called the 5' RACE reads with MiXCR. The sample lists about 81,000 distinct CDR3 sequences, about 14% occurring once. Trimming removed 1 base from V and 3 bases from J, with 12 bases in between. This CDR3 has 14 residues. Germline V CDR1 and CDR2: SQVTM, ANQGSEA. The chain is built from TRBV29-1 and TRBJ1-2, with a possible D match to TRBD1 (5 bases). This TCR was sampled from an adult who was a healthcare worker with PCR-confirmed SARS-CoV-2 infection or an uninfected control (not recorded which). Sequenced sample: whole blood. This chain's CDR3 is CSVEVLRVYYGYTF. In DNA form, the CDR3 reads TGCAGCGTTGAAGTACTCAGGGTCTACTATGGCTACACCTTC.